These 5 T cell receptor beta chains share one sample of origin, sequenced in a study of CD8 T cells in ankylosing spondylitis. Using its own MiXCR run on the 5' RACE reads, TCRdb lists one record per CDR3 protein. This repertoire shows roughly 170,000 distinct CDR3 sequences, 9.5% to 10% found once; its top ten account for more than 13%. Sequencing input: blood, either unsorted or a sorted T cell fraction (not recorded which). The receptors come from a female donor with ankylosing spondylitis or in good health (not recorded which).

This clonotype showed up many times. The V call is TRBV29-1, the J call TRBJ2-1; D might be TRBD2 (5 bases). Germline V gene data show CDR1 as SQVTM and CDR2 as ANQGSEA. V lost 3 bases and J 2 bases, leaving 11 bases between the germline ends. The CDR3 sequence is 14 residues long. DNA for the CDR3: TGCAGCGTTGAGGGTAGCGACACCTACAATGAGCAGTTCTTC. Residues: CSVEGSDTYNEQFF.

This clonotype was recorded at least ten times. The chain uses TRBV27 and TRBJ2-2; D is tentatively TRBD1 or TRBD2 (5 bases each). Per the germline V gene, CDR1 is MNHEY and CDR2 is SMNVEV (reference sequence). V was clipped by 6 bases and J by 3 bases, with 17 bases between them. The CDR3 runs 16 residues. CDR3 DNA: TGTGCCAGCAGCCAGGGACCTCCTTCCTACACCGGGGAGCTGTTTTTT. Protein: CASSQGPPSYTGELFF.

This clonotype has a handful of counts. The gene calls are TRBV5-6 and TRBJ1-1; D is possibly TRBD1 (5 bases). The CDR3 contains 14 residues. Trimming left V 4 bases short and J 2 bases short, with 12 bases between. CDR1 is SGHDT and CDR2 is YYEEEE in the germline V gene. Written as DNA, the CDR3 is TGTGCCAGCAGCGAGACAGTTCTCAACACTGAAGCTTTCTTT. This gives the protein CASSETVLNTEAFF.

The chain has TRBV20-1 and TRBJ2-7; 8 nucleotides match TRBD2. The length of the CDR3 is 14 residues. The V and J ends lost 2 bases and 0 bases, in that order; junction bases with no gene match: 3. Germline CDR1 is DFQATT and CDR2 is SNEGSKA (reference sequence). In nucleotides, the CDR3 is TGCAGTGCTAGACGGCGGGAGGACTCCTACGAGCAGTACTTC. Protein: CSARRREDSYEQYF.

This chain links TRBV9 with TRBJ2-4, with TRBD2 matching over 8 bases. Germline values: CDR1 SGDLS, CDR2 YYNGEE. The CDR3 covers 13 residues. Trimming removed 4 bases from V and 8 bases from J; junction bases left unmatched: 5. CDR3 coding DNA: TGTGCCAGCAGCAACGGGGGGGGAGACATTCAGTACTTC. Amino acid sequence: CASSNGGGDIQYF.